The clone carrying this T cell receptor beta chain was counted only a few times. Its target is unknown. The sample is drawn from a study of response to subunit inactivated influenza vaccine. The study's findings and limits: Only a handful of new T cells, the authors suggested, are recruited with each seasonal influenza vaccination.

The germline gives CDR1 ENHRY, CDR2 SYGVKD. With V trimmed by 5 bases and J by 3 bases, 5 bases remained unmatched. This CDR3 has 14 residues. TCRdb reprocessed the RT-PCR reads via MiXCR and lists one record per CDR3 protein. The table lists roughly 500,000 distinct CDR3 sequences, roughly 23% of them singletons. The chain is built from TRBV10-3 and TRBJ2-5; 8 bases are shared with TRBD2. The sequence derives from a man between 50 and 59 years old who received an inactivated influenza vaccine. The sequencing here drew on CD4+ T cells sorted from PBMCs, taken less than 6 days after vaccination. The CDR3 bases are TGTGCCATCAGTACCAGCGGGGGAGAAGAGACCCAGTACTTC. This sequence encodes CAISTSGGEETQYF.